Listed here is a single T cell receptor (beta chain). The source of the sample is a study of T cells in Graves' hyperthyroidism and ophthalmopathy. Ophthalmopathy patients all had a Clinical Activity Score of at least 3, a NOSPECS grade of at least 4 and disease under 3 months old. Authors of the study amplified TCR beta CDR3 regions from RNA transcripts. RT-PCR in the first round (using the HTBI primer set) targeted the TCR CDR3. TCRdb ran MiXCR on the multiplex PCR reads and lists one entry per CDR3 protein. The data hold roughly 560,000 distinct CDR3 sequences, with roughly 14% observed a single time. Germline V lookup: CDR1 DFQATT, CDR2 SNEGSKA (reference sequence). V shed 0 bases, J shed 5 bases, and the junction held 10 bases outside the gene matches. This CDR3 has 16 amino acids.

The chain has TRBV20-1 and TRBJ2-5; 9 nucleotides match TRBD2. The sequence came from a middle-aged woman with Graves' ophthalmopathy. The material sequenced was blood. CDR3 residues: CSARDLREGSWETQYF. The CDR3, as DNA: TGCAGTGCTAGAGATTTGCGGGAGGGTAGTTGGGAGACCCAGTACTTC.